Listed below are T cell receptor beta chains from one sample, sequenced in a study of shared clonotypes between healthy human individuals. This table comes from immunoSEQ multiplex PCR, and its TCRdb copy is limited to in-frame clones, with some not included. This table holds about 750,000 clones, about 92% found once. Material: naive CD8+ T cells sorted from blood. The receptors here all came from a man aged 25 to 40 in good health. Each CDR3 is given with its conserved first and last residue.

J gene	V gene	CDR3 protein
TRBJ1-1	TRBV7-8	CASSPSTGANTEAFF
TRBJ1-1	TRBV2	CASSDGGLGTEAFF
TRBJ2-5	TRBV18	CASSPRTSGNQETQYF
TRBJ2-3	TRBV5-1	CASSPGSGSTDTQYF
TRBJ1-5	TRBV5-1	CASSLEVGNQPQHF
TRBJ2-6	TRBV4-3	CASSQDPGIGANVLTF
TRBJ2-7	TRBV11-2	CASSLAQGAGVYEQYF
TRBJ2-3	TRBV27	CASSLTSGRTSSYF
TRBJ1-5	TRBV7-2	CASSLGGTGHGQPQHF
TRBJ2-5	TRBV12-5	CASGLNLGTGGIQETQYF
TRBJ2-1	TRBV28	CATDAGGAGYNEQFF
TRBJ2-1	TRBV7-9	CASSLRGQYNEQFF
TRBJ2-3	TRBV13	CASSPGLAGEPDTQYF
TRBJ2-5	TRBV30	CAWTLYQETQYF
TRBJ2-5	TRBV14	CASSPETQYF
TRBJ2-1	TRBV7-2	CASKPGLAGGGRYNEQFF
TRBJ2-1	TRBV4-2	CASSQKGLAGDAFNEQFF
TRBJ2-2	TRBV9	CASSVASGARELFF
TRBJ1-3	TRBV28	CASSFPGSTGNTIYF
TRBJ2-1	TRBV4-1	CASSQGIHGGDEQFF
TRBJ2-7	TRBV6-1	CASSEGPGPPYEQYF
TRBJ1-1	TRBV7-9	CASSPGQGAFREAFF
TRBJ2-7	TRBV2	CASSWRATDEQYF
TRBJ2-1	TRBV27	CASSSDRGGAGYNEQFF
TRBJ2-7	TRBV7-9	CASSLSPGADLLWYEQYF
TRBJ2-7	TRBV11-3	CASSSTEDEQYF
TRBJ2-7	TRBV5-1	CASSIRGPTYEQYF
TRBJ2-6	TRBV27	CASSSNRIDSGANVLTF
TRBJ2-7	TRBV28	CASSRGVRGYEQYF
TRBJ2-6	TRBV6-1	CATLYLNFGANVLTF
TRBJ1-1	TRBV7-9	CASSPSTGAGTEAFF
TRBJ2-1	TRBV6-5	CASSYSMGSSYNEQFF
TRBJ1-3	TRBV7-6	CASSLDGSGNTIYF
TRBJ1-1	TRBV7-9	CASTSGGRYTEAFF
TRBJ1-6	TRBV7-9	CASSFSLWGSPLHF
TRBJ2-3	TRBV5-1	CASSLGQGQSTDTQYF
TRBJ2-7	TRBV6-5	CASSWGQGTYEQYF
TRBJ1-1	TRBV11-2	CASSLGVVNTEAFF
TRBJ2-2	TRBV6-1	CASSEVNLGTNTGELFF